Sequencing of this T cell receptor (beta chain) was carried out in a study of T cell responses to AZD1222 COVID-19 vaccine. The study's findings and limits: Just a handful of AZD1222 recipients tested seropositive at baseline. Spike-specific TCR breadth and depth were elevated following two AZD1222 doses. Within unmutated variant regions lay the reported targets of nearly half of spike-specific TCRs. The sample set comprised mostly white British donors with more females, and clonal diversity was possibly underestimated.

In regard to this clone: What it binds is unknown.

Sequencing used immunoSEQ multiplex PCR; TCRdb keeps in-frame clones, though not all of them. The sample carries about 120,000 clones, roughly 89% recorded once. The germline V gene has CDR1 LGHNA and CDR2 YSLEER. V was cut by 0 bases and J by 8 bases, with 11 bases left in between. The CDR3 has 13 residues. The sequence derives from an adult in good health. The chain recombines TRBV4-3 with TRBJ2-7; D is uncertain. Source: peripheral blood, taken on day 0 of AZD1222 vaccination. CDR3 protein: CASSQEKAWKQYF. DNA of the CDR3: TGCGCCAGCAGCCAAGAAAAGGCGTGGAAGCAGTACTTC.